The T cell receptor beta chain described here comes from a study of cytomegalovirus exposure and HLA in healthy donors. As for the study in general: The early release's HLA-typed donors yielded about 85 million unique TCRs. Findings of the study overall: Excluded: some indistinguishable V segments such as TRBV6-2 and TRBV6-3.

Points on this clone: Its matching antigen is unknown.

With 4 bases clipped from V and 1 base from J, the junction kept 6 bases outside the gene matches. Germline V lookup: CDR1 SGHNT, CDR2 YYREEE (reference sequence). The CDR3 covers 15 residues. Vbeta (60) and Jbeta (13) primers were used in the PCR. Per the original methods: Unique TCR beta chains totaled 65 million to 95 million in a later count, with some 10 million of them shared. TCRdb keeps only in-frame clones here, not all; method: immunoSEQ multiplex PCR. The DNA was the basis for D and trimming; V, J and clone size are from that table. The sample holds 85,000 to 100,000 clones, around 60% seen once.

What was sequenced was PBMCs. V and J are TRBV5-4 and TRBJ2-5; 8 nucleotides align to TRBD1. The origin of this receptor is a human donor in good health. This chain's CDR3 is CASSPTGALQETQYF. The CDR3, as DNA: TGTGCCAGCAGCCCGACAGGGGCCCTCCAAGAGACCCAGTACTTC.